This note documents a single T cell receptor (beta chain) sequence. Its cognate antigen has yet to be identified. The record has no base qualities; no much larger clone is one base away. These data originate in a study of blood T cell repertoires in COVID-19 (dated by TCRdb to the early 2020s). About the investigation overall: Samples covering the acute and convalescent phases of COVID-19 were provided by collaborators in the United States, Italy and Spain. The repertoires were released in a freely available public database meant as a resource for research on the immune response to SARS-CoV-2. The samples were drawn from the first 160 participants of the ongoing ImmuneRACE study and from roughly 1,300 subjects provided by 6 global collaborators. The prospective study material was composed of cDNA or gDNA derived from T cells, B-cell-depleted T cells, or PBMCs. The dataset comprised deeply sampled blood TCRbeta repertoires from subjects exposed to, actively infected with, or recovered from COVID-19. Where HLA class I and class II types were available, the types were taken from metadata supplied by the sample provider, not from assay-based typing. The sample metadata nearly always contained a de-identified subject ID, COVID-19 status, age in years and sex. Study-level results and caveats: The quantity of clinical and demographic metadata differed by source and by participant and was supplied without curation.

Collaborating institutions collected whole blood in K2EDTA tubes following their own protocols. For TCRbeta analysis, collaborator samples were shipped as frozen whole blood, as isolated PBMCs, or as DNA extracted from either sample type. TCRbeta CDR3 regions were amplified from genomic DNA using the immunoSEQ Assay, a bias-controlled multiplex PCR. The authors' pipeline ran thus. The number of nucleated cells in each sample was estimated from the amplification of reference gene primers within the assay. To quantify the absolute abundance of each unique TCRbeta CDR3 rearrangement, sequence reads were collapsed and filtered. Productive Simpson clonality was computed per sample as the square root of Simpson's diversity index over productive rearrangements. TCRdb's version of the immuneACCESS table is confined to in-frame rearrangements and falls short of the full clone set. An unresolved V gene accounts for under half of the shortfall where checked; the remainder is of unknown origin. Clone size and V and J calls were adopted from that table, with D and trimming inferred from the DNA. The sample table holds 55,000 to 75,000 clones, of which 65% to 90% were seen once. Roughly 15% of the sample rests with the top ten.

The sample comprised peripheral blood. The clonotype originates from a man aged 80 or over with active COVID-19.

CDR3 reads: CASGLRVGSYQETQYF. In nucleotides, the sequence is TGTGCCAGTGGACTAAGGGTCGGCAGTTACCAAGAGACCCAGTACTTC. The rearranged chain carries TRBV19 and TRBJ2-5; TRBD2 is perhaps the D gene, given 6 matching bases. The CDR3 runs 16 amino acids, cysteine and phenylalanine included. Only the CDR3 region is kept as DNA, spanning 48 bases read in frame from base 1. Looking up the germline V gene (reference sequence) yields CDR1 LNHDA and CDR2 SQIVND. V loses 8 bases of germline sequence and J loses 0 bases, and the interval between the two ends is 19 bases.